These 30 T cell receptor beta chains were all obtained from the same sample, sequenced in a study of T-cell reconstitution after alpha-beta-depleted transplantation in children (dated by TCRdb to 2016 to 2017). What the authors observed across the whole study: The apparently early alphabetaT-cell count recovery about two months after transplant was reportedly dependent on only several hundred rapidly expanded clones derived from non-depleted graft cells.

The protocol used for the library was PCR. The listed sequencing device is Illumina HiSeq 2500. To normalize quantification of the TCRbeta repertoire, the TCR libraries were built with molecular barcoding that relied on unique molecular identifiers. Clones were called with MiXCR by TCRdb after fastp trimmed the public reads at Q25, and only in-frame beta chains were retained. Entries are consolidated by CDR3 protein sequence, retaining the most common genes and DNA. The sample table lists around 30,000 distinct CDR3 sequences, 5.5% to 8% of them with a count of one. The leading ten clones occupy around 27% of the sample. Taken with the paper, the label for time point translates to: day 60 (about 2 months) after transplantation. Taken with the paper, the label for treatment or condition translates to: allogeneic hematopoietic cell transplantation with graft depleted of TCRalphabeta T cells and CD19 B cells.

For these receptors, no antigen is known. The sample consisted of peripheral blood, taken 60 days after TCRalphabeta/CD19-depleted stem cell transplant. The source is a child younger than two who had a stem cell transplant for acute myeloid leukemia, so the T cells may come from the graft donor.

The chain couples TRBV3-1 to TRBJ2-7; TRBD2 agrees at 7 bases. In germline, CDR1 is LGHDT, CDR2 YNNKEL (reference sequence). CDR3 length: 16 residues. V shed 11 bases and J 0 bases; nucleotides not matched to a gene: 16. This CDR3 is CASCPIAGTFSYEQYF. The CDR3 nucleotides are TGTGCCTCCTGCCCGATAGCGGGCACATTCTCCTACGAGCAGTACTTC.

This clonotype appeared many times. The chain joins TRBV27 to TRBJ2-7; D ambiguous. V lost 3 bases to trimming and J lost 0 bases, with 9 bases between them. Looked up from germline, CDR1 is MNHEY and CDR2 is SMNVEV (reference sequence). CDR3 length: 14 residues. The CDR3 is CASSFKGSSYEQYF. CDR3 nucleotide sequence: TGTGCCAGCAGTTTTAAGGGTAGCTCCTACGAGCAGTACTTC.

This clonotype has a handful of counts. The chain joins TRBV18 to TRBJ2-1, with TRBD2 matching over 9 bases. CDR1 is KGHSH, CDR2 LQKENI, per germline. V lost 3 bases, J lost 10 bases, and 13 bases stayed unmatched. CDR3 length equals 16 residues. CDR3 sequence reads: CASSPALSGSGFEQFF. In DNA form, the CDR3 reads TGTGCCAGCTCACCTGCTCTTAGCGGGAGCGGGTTCGAGCAGTTCTTC.

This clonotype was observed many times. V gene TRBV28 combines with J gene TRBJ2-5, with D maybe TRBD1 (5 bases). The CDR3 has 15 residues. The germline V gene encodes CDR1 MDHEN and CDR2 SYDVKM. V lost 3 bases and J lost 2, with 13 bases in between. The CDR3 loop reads CASSFSRQTQETQYF. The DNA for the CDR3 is TGTGCCAGCAGTTTTTCTCGACAGACTCAAGAGACCCAGTACTTC.

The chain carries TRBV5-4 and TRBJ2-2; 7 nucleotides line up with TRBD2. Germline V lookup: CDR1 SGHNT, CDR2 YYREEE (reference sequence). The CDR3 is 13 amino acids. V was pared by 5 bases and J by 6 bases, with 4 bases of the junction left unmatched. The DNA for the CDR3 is TGTGCCAGCAGGGGGAGGGACGCCGGGGAGCTGTTTTTT. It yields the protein CASRGRDAGELFF. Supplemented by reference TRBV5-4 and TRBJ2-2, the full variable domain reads ETGVTQSPTHLIKTRGQQVTLRCSSQSGHNTVSWYQQALGQGPQFIFQYYREEENGRGNFPPRFSGLQFPNYSSELNVNALELDDSALYLCASRGRDAGELFFGEGSRLTVL.

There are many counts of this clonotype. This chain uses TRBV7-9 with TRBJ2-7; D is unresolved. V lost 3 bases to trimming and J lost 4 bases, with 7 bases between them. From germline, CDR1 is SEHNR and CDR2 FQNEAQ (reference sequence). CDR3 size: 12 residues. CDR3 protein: CASSFQRYEQYF. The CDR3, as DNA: TGTGCCAGCAGCTTTCAGAGATACGAGCAGTACTTC.

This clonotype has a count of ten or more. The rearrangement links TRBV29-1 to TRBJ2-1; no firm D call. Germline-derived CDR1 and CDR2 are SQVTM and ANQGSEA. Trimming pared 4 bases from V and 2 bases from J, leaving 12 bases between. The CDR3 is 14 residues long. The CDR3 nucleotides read TGCAGCGTTGGGAGCGCTCTCCCCTACAATGAGCAGTTCTTC. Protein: CSVGSALPYNEQFF.

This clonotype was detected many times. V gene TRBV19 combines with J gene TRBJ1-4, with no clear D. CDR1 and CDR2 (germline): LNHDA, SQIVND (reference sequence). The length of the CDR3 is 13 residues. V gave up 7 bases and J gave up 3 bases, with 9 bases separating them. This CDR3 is CASTTVANEKLFF. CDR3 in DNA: TGTGCCAGTACAACCGTGGCTAATGAAAAACTGTTTTTT.

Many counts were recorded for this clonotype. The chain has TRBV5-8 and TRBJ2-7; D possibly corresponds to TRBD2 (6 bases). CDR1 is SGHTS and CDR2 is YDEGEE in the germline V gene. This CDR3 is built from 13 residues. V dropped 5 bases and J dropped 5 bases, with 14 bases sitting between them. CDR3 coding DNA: TGTGCCAGCAGTTTAGGAGGGCGGGACGAGCAGTACTTC. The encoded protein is CASSLGGRDEQYF.

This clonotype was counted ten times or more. The CDR3 sequence is CARMTAYTEAFF. The CDR3 DNA reads TGTGCCAGGATGACGGCCTACACTGAAGCTTTCTTT. The chain uses TRBV2 and TRBJ1-1; D remains unclear. V dropped 9 bases and J dropped 3 bases, with 11 bases sitting between them. Germline CDR1 reads SNHLY; CDR2 reads FYNNEI. This CDR3 has 12 amino acids.

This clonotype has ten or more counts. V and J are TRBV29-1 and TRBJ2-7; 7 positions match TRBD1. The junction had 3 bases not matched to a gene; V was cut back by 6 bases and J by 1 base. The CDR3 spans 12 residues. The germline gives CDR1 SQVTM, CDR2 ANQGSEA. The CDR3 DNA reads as TGCAGCGTAGAACAGGGGTCCTACGAGCAGTACTTC. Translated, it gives CSVEQGSYEQYF.

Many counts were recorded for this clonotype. CDR3 DNA sequence: TGCGCCAGCAGCCAAACACTGAACACTGAAGCTTTCTTT. Its protein is CASSQTLNTEAFF. The chain has TRBV4-3 and TRBJ1-1, with D hard to call. The CDR3 is 13 amino acids. Germline V gene data show CDR1 as LGHNA and CDR2 as YSLEER. V was pared by 2 bases and J by 0 bases, with 4 bases between.

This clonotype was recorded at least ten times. CDR3 coding DNA: TGCAGTGCTAGAGATGCAAAAGGGGCAAGCTCTGGGGCCAACGTCCTGACTTTC. It specifies CSARDAKGASSGANVLTF. V gene TRBV20-1 combines with J gene TRBJ2-6; a possible D gene is TRBD1 (5 bases). Between the trimmed V and J ends, which lost 0 bases and 0 bases, there was a span of 15 bases. In germline, CDR1 is DFQATT, CDR2 SNEGSKA (reference sequence). CDR3 length: 18 amino acids.

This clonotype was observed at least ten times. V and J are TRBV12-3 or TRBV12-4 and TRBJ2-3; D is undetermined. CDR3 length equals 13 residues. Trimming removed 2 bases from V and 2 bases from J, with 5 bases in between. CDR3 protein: CASSLSYTDTQYF. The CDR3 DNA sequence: TGTGCCAGCAGTTTATCCTACACAGATACGCAGTATTTT.

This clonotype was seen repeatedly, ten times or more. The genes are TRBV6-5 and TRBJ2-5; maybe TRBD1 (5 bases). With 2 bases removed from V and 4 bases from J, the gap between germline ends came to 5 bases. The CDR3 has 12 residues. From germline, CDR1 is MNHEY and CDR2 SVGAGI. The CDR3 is CASSYRGETQYF. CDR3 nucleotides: TGTGCCAGCAGTTACAGGGGAGAGACCCAGTACTTC.

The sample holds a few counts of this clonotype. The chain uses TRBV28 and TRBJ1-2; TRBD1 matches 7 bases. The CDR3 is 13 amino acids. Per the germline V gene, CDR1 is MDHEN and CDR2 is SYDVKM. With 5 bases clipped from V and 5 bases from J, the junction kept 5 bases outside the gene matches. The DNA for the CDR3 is TGTGCCAGCAGTAAAGACAGGGAATATGGCTACACCTTC. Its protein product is CASSKDREYGYTF.

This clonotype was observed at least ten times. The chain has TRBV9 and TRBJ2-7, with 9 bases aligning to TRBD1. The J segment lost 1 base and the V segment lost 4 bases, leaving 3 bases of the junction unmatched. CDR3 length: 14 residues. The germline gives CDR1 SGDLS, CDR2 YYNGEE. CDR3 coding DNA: TGTGCCAGCAGCCCCGGGACAGGGTCCTACGAGCAGTACTTC. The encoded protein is CASSPGTGSYEQYF.

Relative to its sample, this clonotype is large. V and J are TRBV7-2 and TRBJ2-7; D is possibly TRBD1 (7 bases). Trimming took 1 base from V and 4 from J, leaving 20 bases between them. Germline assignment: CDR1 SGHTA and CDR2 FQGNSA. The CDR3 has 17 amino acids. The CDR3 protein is CASSLGGNPGQLYEQYF. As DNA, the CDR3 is TGTGCCAGCAGCTTAGGCGGGAATCCGGGACAGCTATACGAGCAGTACTTC.

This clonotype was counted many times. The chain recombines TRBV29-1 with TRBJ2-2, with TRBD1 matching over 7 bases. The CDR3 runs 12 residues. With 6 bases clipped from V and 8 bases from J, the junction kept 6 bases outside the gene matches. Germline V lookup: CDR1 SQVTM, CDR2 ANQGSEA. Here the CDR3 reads CSVTGNLGELFF. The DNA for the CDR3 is TGCAGCGTGACAGGGAATCTAGGGGAGCTGTTTTTT.

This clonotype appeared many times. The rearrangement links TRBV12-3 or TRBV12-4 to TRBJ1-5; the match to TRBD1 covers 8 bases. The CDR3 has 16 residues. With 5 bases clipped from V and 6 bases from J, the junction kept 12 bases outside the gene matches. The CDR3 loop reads CASSRRDRRSSQPQHF. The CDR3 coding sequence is TGTGCCAGCAGTCGCCGGGACAGGCGTAGTAGTCAGCCCCAGCATTTT.

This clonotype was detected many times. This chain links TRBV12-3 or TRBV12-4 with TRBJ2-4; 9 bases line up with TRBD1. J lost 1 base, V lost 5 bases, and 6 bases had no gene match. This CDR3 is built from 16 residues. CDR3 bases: TGTGCCAGCAGTCCACGGACAGGGGATGCCAAAAACATTCAGTACTTC. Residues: CASSPRTGDAKNIQYF.

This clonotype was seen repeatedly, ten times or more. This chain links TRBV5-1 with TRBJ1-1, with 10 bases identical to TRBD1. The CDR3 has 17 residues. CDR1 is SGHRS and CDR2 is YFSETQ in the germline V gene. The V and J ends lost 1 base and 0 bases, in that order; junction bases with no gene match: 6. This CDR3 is CASSLRGQGRLNTEAFF. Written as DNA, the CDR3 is TGCGCCAGCAGCTTGAGGGGACAGGGGCGACTGAACACTGAAGCTTTCTTT. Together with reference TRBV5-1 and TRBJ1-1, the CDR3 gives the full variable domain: KAGVTQTPRYLIKTRGQQVTLSCSPISGHRSVSWYQQTPGQGLQFLFEYFSETQRNKGNFPGRFSGRQFSNSRSEMNVSTLELGDSALYLCASSLRGQGRLNTEAFFGQGTRLTVV.

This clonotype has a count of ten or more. This CDR3 is CASSQDRGLRYEQYF. The DNA for the CDR3 is TGTGCCAGCAGCCAGGACAGGGGGCTTCGCTACGAGCAGTACTTC. The gene calls are TRBV13 and TRBJ2-7, with 11 bases identical to TRBD1. The CDR3 is 15 amino acids. Germline assignment: CDR1 PRHDT and CDR2 FYEKMQ (reference sequence). The V and J ends lost 5 bases and 3 bases, in that order; junction bases with no gene match: 6.

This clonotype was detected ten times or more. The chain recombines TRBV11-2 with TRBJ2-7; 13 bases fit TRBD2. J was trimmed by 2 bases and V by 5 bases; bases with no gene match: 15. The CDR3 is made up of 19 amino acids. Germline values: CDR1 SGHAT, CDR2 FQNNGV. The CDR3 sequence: CASSRWGTSGILGPYEQYF. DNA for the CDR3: TGTGCCAGCAGCCGCTGGGGGACTAGCGGGATCCTGGGCCCCTACGAGCAGTACTTC.

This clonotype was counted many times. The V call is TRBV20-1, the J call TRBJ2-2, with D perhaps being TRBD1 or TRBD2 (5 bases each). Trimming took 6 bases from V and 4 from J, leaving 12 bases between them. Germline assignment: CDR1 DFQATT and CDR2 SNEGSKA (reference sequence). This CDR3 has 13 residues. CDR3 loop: CSARVRGTGELFF. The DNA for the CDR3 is TGCAGTGCGCGAGTGAGGGGCACCGGGGAGCTGTTTTTT.

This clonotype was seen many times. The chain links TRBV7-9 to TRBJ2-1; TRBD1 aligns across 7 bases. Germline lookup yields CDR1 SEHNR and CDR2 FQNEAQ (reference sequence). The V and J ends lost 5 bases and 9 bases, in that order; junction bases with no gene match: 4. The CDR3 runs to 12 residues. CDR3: CASSPRTGEQFF. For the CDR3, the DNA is TGTGCCAGCAGCCCGCGGACAGGTGAGCAGTTCTTC.

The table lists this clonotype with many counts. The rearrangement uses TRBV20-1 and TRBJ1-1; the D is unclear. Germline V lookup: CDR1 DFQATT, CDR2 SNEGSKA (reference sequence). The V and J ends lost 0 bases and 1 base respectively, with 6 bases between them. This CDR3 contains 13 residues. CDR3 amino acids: CSARDMTNTEAFF. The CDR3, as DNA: TGCAGTGCTAGAGATATGACGAACACTGAAGCTTTCTTT.

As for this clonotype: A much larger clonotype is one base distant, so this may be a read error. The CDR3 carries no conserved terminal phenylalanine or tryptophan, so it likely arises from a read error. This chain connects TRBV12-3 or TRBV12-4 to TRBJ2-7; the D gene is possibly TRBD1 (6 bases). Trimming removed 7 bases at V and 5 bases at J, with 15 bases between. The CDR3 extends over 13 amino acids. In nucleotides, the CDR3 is TGTGCCAGCAATCCCACAGGGATTAACGAGCAGTACTTG. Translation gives CASNPTGINEQYL.

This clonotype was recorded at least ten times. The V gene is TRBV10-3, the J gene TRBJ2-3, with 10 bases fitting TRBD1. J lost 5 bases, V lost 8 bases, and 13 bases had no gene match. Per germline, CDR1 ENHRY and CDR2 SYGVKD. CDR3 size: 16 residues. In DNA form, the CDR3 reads TGTGCCATCTCTCGAGCTACACGGGACAGGGGAGATACGCAGTATTTT. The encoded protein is CAISRATRDRGDTQYF.

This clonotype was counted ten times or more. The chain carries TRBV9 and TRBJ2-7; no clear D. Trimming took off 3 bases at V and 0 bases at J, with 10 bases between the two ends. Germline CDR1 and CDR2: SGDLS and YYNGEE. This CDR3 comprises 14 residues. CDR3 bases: TGTGCCAGCAGCGAAGGGCAATTCTCCTACGAGCAGTACTTC. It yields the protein CASSEGQFSYEQYF.